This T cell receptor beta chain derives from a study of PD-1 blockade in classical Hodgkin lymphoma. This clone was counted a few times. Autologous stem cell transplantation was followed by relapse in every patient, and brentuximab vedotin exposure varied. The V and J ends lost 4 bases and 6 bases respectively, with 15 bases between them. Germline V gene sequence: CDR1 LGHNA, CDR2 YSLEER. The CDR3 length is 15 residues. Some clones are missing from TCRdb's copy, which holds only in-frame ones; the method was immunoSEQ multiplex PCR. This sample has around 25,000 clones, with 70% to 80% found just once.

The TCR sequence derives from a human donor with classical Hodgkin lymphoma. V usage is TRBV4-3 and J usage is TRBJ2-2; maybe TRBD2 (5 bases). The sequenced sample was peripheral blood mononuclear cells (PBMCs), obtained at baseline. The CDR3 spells CASSPSLLVAGELFF. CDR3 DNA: TGCGCCAGCAGCCCCTCCCTACTAGTTGCCGGGGAGCTGTTTTTT.